This T cell receptor beta chain was identified during a study of T cells in tuberculosis (dated by TCRdb to the late 2010s). For the study in its entirety: In the study, CD1B tetramers and high-throughput TCR immunosequencing were combined to characterize T cells specific for the mycobacterial lipid antigen glucose monomycolate (GMM). A South African clinical cohort compared IGRA-negative adolescents, IGRA-positive adolescents with latent tuberculosis and adults with active tuberculosis, around ten per group.

The immunoSEQ multiplex PCR assay was used to generate TCR libraries, with TCR-beta and/or TCR-alpha/delta assays applied to each sample. The Illumina high-throughput platform was used to sequence the amplified TCR libraries. Processing in the source paper ran as follows. Clustering and dimensionality reduction relied on pairwise TCRdist distances among GMM-specific receptors from T cells that were either sorted ex vivo or expanded in vitro. Each clinical repertoire was assigned a mean NN-distance score, defined as the average TCRdist to the nearest 10% of tetramer-positive reference sequences. GEM TCR motif frequency was computed as the fraction of unique TCRs matching known GEM sequences by V/J usage and CDR3 length. Active tuberculosis was classified by linear discriminant analysis with leave-one-out cross-validation, implemented in scikit-learn. As stored in TCRdb, this immuneACCESS dataset retains in-frame rearrangements with V and J assigned. A fraction of the clones does not appear; measured against another copy, unresolved V genes explain less than half of the discrepancy, and the remainder lacks a known reason. The DNA gave D and trimming, while V, J and clone size come from that table. The sample table shows tens of thousands of clones, and 75% to 90% are seen once. The ten most abundant clones make up about 15% of the sample.

At study entry, adolescents were screened for latent tuberculosis infection by tuberculin skin test and QuantiFERON-TB GOLD In-Tube IGRA. Unsorted cryopreserved PBMC were immunosequenced, covering on average around 100,000 T cells per clinical donor. Eleven high schools in the Worcester region of the Western Cape, South Africa, served as enrollment sites for adolescents aged 12 to 18 years. Roughly 10 M. tuberculosis-infected adolescents and about 10 uninfected adolescents were selected, with the two groups matched for age and sex. Adolescent PBMC were isolated from freshly drawn heparinized blood by density centrifugation and cryopreserved. Comments on this clone: Its antigen remains undetermined. The input lacks base qualities; no much larger clone sits a single base away.

Results the study describes overall, beyond this receptor: Active tuberculosis TCR-alpha repertoires showed smaller mean NN-distances to GMM-specific TCRs than IGRA-negative controls, suggesting clonal expansion of these TCRs. Clinical samples were selected based on the availability of cryopreserved specimens, with adults included as active tuberculosis cases and adolescents included as controls. The smaller NN-distances in active tuberculosis patients were driven in part by shorter CDR3-alpha lengths, while the difference seen for TCR-beta was not statistically significant. With the diverse GMM-specific repertoire as input, a classifier achieved roughly 90% accuracy (AUROC around 0.9), whereas GEM motif frequencies as input gave approximately 70% accuracy.

The sequenced material came from PBMCs. The clonotype was recovered from a donor aged 10 to 29 with latent tuberculosis or without tuberculosis infection.

The sequence in DNA is TGTGCCAGTAGTAGCCCGGGACTAGCGGGAACCTACGAGCAGTACTTC. Translated, it gives CASSSPGLAGTYEQYF. Here the chain combines TRBV19 and TRBJ2-7; 13 junctional bases match TRBD2. The CDR3 sequence holds 16 residues, the cysteine and phenylalanine included. Only the CDR3 region is kept as DNA, spanning 48 bases read in frame from base 1. V is cut back by 4 bases and J by 2 bases, with 5 bases in the junction unmatched. Reading the germline V gene (reference sequence) gives CDR1 LNHDA and CDR2 SQIVND. When the CDR3 is completed using the reference TRBV19 and TRBJ2-7 genes on either side, the full variable domain is DGGITQSPKYLFRKEGQNVTLSCEQNLNHDAMYWYRQDPGQGLRLIYYSQIVNDFQKGDIAEGYSVSREKKESFPLTVTSAQKNPTAFYLCASSSPGLAGTYEQYFGPGTRLTVT.